A selection of T cell receptor beta chains follows, all from one sample in a study of blood T cells in healthy people across ages. TCRdb re-called the 5' RACE reads through MiXCR, storing one row per CDR3 protein. This repertoire shows just under 550,000 distinct CDR3 sequences, 24% found once; its top ten account for roughly 9.4%. The same sample was also used in a study of T cells of mothers and their children.

The specimen sequenced was blood. These receptors originate from a boy aged 5-17 years in good health. Both conserved end residues are part of each CDR3. D genes are given only for firm matches. Expanded clones get a size class; other rows say once, few or many, or leave the size out.

clone size	J gene	V gene	D gene	CDR3 protein	CDR3 DNA
few	TRBJ2-5	TRBV9	.	CASSVSASLGEQYF	TGTGCCAGCAGCGTATCAGCGTCCCTGGGTGAGCAGTACTTC
few	TRBJ2-7	TRBV9	.	CASSVGGVESYEQYF	TGTGCCAGCAGCGTAGGAGGGGTGGAATCCTACGAGCAGTACTTC
.	TRBJ1-5	TRBV6-4	TRBD1	CASSEQGFGQPQHF	TGTGCCAGCAGTGAACAGGGGTTCGGTCAGCCCCAGCATTTT
.	TRBJ2-1	TRBV12-5	.	CASGLAPGLGNEQFF	TGTGCTAGTGGTTTGGCCCCGGGACTCGGCAATGAGCAGTTCTTC
.	TRBJ1-4	TRBV5-1	.	CASSPPTGSRAEKLFF	TGCGCCAGCAGCCCTCCTACAGGGTCCCGTGCTGAAAAACTGTTTTTT
.	TRBJ2-5	TRBV9	.	CASSPVPRAEETQYF	TGTGCCAGCAGCCCCGTCCCCAGGGCGGAAGAGACCCAGTACTTC
.	TRBJ2-4	TRBV20-1	.	CSASRGGGEFQYF	TGCAGTGCTAGTAGGGGAGGGGGGGAATTTCAGTACTTC
few	TRBJ1-2	TRBV20-1	.	CSARTQGHSYGYTF	TGCAGTGCTAGGACGCAGGGGCATAGTTATGGCTACACCTTC
few	TRBJ1-6	TRBV7-9	.	CASSPVLGDSPLHF	TGTGCCAGCAGCCCGGTTCTGGGTGATTCACCCCTCCACTTT
few	TRBJ2-2	TRBV4-3	.	CASSQDYLTGELFF	TGCGCCAGCAGCCAAGATTACCTCACCGGGGAGCTGTTTTTT
.	TRBJ2-7	TRBV7-8	TRBD2	CASSLDWGTRLADLVFYEQYF	TGTGCCAGCAGCTTAGATTGGGGAACTAGACTAGCGGACCTCGTTTTTTACGAGCAGTACTTC
few	TRBJ2-5	TRBV3-1	TRBD2	CASTPGTSVRETQYF	TGTGCCAGCACCCCCGGGACTAGCGTGAGAGAGACCCAGTACTTC